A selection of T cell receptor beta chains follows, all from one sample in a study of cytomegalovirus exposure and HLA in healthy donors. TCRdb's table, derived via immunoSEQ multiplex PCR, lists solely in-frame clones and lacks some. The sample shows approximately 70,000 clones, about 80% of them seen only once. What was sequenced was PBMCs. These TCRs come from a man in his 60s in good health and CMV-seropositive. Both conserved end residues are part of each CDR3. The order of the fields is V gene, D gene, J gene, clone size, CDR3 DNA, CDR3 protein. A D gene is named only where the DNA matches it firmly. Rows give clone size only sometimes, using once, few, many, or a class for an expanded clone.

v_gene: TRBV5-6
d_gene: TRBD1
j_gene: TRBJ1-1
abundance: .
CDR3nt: TGTGCCAGCAGCTTTTGGTCAGGGGGCGGATTTAACACTGAAGCTTTCTTT
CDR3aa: CASSFWSGGGFNTEAFF

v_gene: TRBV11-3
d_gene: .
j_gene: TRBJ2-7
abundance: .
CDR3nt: TGTGCCAGCAGCTTAGGGGAGGCTGGCGAGCAGTACTTC
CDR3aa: CASSLGEAGEQYF

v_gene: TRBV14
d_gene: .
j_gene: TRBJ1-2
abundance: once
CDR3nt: TGTGCCAGCAGCCAAGATCGGGGAAACTATGGCTACACCTTC
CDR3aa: CASSQDRGNYGYTF

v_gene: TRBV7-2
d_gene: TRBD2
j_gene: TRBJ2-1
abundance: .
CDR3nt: TGTGCCAGCAGCTTCCAACTAGCGGGGCCCTTCGGTGATGAGCAGTTCTTC
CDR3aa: CASSFQLAGPFGDEQFF

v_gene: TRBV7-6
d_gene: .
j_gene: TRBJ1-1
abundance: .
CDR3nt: TGTGCCAGCAGCTCCGTGGGAGCGAACACTGAAGCTTTCTTT
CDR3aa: CASSSVGANTEAFF

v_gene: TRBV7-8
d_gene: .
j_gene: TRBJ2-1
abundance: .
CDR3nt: TGTGCCAGCAGCTTATCGTCAGGGCCCCACAATGAGCAGTTCTTC
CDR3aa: CASSLSSGPHNEQFF

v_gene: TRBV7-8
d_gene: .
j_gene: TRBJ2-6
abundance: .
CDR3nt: TGTGCCAGCAGCTTAGTCTCAGGATCTGGGGCCAACGTCCTGACTTTC
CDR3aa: CASSLVSGSGANVLTF

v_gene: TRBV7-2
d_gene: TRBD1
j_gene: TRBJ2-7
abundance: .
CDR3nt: TGTGCCAGCAGCTTGGGGACAGCCGGCGCCTACGAGCAGTACTTC
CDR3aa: CASSLGTAGAYEQYF

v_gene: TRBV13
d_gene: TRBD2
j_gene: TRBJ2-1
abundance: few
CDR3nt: TGTGCCAGCAGCCCGATTCGGACTAGCGGGGGAGGTGAGCAGTTCTTC
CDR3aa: CASSPIRTSGGGEQFF

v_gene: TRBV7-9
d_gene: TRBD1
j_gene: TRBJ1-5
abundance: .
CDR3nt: TGTTCCAGCAGCCCTGGGACAGGCCCTTGGCCCCAGCATTTT
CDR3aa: CSSSPGTGPWPQHF

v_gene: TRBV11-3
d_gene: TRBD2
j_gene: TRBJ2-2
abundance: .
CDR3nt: TGTGCCAGCAGCTTTTTACTAGCGGGAGTCGGGGAGCTGTTTTTT
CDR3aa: CASSFLLAGVGELFF

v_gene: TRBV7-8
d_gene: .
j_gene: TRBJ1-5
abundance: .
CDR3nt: TGTGCCAGCAGCCCCGGGGTCACAGAACCCAATCAGCCCCAGCATTTT
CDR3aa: CASSPGVTEPNQPQHF

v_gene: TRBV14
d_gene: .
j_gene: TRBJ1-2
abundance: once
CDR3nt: TGTGCCAGCAGCCAAGATCTGGGGGGTATTAATGGCTACACCTTC
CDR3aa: CASSQDLGGINGYTF

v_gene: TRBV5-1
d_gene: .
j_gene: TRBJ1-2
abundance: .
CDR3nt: TGCGCCAGCAGCTTGGGGCAGGGATTCAACTATGGCTACACCTTC
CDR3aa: CASSLGQGFNYGYTF

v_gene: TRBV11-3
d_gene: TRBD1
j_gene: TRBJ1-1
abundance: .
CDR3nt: TGTGCCAGCAGCCCAGACAGGGGGAACACTGAAGCTTTCTTT
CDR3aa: CASSPDRGNTEAFF

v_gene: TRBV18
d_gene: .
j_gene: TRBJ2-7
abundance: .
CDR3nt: TGTGCCAGCTCGTCAGGGGGAGGCCAGAAGCAGTACTTC
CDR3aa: CASSSGGGQKQYF

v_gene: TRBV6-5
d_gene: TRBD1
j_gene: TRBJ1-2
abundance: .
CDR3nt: TGTGCCAGCACGACAGGGGGCTATGGCTACACCTTC
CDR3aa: CASTTGGYGYTF

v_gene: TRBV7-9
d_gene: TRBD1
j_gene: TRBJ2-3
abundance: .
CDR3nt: TGTGCCAGCAGCTTAGGGACAGGGAGGCAGTATTTT
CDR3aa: CASSLGTGRQYF

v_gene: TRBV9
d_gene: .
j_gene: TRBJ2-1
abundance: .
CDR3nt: TGTGCCAGCAGCGTAGGGCGGGCCTCCCCCAATGAGCAGTTCTTC
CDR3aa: CASSVGRASPNEQFF

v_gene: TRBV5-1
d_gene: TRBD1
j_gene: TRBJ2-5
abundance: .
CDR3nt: TGCGCCAGCAGCTACACCGGGACAGGACCAGAGACCCAGTACTTC
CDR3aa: CASSYTGTGPETQYF

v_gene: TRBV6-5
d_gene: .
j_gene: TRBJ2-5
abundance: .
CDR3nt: TGTGCCAGCAGTTACGAGGCTAGTGGAGAGACCCAGTACTTC
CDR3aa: CASSYEASGETQYF

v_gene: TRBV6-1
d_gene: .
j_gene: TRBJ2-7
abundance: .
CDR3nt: TGTGCCAGCAGTGAAGACCCACAGCGGTCCTACGAGCAGTACTTC
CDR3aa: CASSEDPQRSYEQYF

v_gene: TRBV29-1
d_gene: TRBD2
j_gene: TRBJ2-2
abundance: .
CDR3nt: TGCAGCGTTTCAAAAGGACTAGCGGGCGTGGGGCCTTACACCGGGGAGCTGTTTTTT
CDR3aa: CSVSKGLAGVGPYTGELFF

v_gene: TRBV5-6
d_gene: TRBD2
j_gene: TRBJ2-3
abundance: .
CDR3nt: TGTGCCAGCAGCGTCCGGCGGGAGGGCAGTGCAGATACGCAGTATTTT
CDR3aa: CASSVRREGSADTQYF

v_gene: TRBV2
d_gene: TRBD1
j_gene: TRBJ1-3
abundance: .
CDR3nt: TGTGCCAGCAGTGTACAGGGGTCGGCAAACACCATATATTTT
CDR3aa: CASSVQGSANTIYF

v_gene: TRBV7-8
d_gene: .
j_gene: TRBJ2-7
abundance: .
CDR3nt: TGTGCCAGCAGCTTGGTCCTAGGCGCCTACGAGCAGTACTTC
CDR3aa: CASSLVLGAYEQYF

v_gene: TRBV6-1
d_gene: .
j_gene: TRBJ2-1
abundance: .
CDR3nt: TGTGCCAGCAGTGAAAACGGAGACTACAATGAGCAGTTCTTC
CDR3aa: CASSENGDYNEQFF

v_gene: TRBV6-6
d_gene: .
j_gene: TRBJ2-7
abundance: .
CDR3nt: TGTGCCAGCATTGATCAGTTATACACCCACGAGCAGTACTTC
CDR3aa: CASIDQLYTHEQYF

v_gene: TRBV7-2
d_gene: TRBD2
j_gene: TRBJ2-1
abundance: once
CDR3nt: TGTGCCAGCAGCCGACGAGGACTAGCGGTTTCTTATGAGCAGTTCTTC
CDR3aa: CASSRRGLAVSYEQFF

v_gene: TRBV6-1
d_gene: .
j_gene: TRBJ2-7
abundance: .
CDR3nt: TGTGCCAGCAGTCTCGTGCTTGGCGGAACCTACGAGCAGTACTTC
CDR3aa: CASSLVLGGTYEQYF

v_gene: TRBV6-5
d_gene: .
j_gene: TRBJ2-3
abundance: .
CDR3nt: TGTGCCAGCAGTAACTCTCCGGTTACTAGCACAGATACGCAGTATTTT
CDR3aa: CASSNSPVTSTDTQYF

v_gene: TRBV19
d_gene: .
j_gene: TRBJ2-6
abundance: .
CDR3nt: TGTGCCAGTAGTATAAAAGGTCTCAGCAGGGTCCTCTCTGGGGCCAACGTCCTGACTTTC
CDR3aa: CASSIKGLSRVLSGANVLTF

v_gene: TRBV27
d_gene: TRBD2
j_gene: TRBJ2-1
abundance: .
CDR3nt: TGTGCCAGCAGAGCTAGCGGGAGGGTGACGAATGAGCAGTTCTTC
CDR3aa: CASRASGRVTNEQFF

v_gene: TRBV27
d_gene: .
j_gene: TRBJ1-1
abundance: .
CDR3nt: TGTGCCAGCAGTTTACAGGGCCTGAACACTGAAGCTTTCTTT
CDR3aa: CASSLQGLNTEAFF

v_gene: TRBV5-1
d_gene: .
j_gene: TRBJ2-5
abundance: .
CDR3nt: TGCGCCAGCAGCCCTCAGAATCACCAAGAGACCCAGTACTTC
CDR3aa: CASSPQNHQETQYF

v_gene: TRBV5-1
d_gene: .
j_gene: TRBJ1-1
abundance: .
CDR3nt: TGCGCCAGCAGCTTGACAGGAGTTAGTGGCACTGAAGCTTTCTTT
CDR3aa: CASSLTGVSGTEAFF

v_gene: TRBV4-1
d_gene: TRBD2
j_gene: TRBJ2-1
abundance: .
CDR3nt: TGCGCCAGCAGCCCGACTAGCGGGAGGCGCTCCTACAATGAGCAGTTCTTC
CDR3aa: CASSPTSGRRSYNEQFF

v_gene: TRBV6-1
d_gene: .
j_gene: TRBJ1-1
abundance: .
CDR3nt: TGTGCCAGCAGTGAGCAGGTCACCACTGAAGCTTTCTTT
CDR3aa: CASSEQVTTEAFF

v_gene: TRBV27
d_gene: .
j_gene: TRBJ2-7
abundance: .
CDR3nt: TGTGCCAGCAGGACTACGGGTTTTACGGGGAACTACGAGCAGTACTTC
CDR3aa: CASRTTGFTGNYEQYF

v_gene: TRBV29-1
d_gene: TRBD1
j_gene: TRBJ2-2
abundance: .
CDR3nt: TGCAGCGTCGCTGACAGGGTGGACACCGGGGAGCTGTTTTTT
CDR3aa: CSVADRVDTGELFF

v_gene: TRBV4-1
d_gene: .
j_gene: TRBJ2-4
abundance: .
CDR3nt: TGCGCCAGCAGCCAAGATACGAGGGAGATAGCCAAAAACATTCAGTACTTC
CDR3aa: CASSQDTREIAKNIQYF

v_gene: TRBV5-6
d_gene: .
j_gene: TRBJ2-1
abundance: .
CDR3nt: TGTGCCAGCAGCTTGGGAAGAATTAGTTCCTACAATGAGCAGTTCTTC
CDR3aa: CASSLGRISSYNEQFF

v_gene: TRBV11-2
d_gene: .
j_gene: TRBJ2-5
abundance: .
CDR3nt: TGTGCCAGCAGCCATTTAACGGGAGCTGAAGAGACCCAGTACTTC
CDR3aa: CASSHLTGAEETQYF

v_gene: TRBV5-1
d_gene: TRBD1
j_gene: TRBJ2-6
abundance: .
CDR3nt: TGCGCCAGCAGCCCAGGACAGGGAGCCTCTGGGGCCAACGTCCTGACTTTC
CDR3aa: CASSPGQGASGANVLTF

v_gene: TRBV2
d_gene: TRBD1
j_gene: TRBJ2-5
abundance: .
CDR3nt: TGTGCCAGCTTGGAGGGGACAGGAAGGGGGCCCCAGTACTTC
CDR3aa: CASLEGTGRGPQYF

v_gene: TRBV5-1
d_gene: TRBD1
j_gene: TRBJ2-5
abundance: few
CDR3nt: TGCGCCAGCAGCTTAGGAACCGGGACAGAAGAGACCCAGTACTTC
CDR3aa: CASSLGTGTEETQYF

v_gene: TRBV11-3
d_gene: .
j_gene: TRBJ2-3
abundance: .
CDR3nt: TGTGCCAGCAGCTTAGATTTAGGGACATCCCCAGTCTTT
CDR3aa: CASSLDLGTSPVF

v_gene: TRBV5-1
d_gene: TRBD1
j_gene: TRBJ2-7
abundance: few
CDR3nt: TGCGCCAGCAGGCGGCGCGGGACAGGGGATACCTACGAGCAGTACTTC
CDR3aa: CASRRRGTGDTYEQYF

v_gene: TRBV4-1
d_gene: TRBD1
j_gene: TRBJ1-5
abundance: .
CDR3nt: TGCGCCAGCAGCCAAGATCCCTCGGGACAGGCCGTGCAGCCCCAGCATTTT
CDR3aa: CASSQDPSGQAVQPQHF

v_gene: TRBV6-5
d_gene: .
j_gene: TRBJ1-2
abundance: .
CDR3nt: TGTGCCAGCAGTTACTCGGCAGTTTTGCGGGATGGCTACACCTTC
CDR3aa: CASSYSAVLRDGYTF

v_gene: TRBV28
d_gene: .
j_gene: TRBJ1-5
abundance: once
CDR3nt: TGTGCCAGCAGCTGGGGACTAAATCAGCCCCAGCATTTT
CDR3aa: CASSWGLNQPQHF

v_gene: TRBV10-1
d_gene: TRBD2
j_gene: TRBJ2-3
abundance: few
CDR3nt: TGCGCCAGCAGCGGAACACAGTACCGCCGACTAGCGGCAACTCCCACAGATACGCAGTATTTT
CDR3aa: CASSGTQYRRLAATPTDTQYF

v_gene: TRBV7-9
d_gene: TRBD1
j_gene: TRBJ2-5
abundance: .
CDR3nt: TGTGCCAGCAGCTCCCAATGGGGGCGGGACAGGAACGTAGAGACCCAGTACTTC
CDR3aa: CASSSQWGRDRNVETQYF

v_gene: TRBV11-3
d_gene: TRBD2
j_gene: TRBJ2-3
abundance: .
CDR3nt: TGTGCCAGCAGCCCCAGCGAGCGGGGATCCACAGATACGCAGTATTTT
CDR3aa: CASSPSERGSTDTQYF

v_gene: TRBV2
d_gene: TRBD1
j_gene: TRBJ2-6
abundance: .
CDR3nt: TGTGCCAGCAGTGAGCAGGGGGTTTCTGGGGCCAACGTCCTGACTTTC
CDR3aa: CASSEQGVSGANVLTF

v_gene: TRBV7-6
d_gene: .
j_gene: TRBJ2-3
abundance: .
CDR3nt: TGTGCCAGCAGCTTAGTACAGATTACAGATACGCAGTATTTT
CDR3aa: CASSLVQITDTQYF

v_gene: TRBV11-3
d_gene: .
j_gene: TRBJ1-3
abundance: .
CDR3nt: TGTGCCAGCAGCCAAAGGGGGATTCTCGGAAACACCATATATTTT
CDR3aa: CASSQRGILGNTIYF

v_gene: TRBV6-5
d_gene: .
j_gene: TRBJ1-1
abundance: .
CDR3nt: TGTGCCAGCAGTTACAAGCTTAGGAACACTGAAGCTTTCTTT
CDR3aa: CASSYKLRNTEAFF

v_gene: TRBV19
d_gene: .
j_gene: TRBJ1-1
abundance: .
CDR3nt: TGTGCCAGTAGGAAGGGACACCTGAACACTGAAGCTTTCTTT
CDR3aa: CASRKGHLNTEAFF